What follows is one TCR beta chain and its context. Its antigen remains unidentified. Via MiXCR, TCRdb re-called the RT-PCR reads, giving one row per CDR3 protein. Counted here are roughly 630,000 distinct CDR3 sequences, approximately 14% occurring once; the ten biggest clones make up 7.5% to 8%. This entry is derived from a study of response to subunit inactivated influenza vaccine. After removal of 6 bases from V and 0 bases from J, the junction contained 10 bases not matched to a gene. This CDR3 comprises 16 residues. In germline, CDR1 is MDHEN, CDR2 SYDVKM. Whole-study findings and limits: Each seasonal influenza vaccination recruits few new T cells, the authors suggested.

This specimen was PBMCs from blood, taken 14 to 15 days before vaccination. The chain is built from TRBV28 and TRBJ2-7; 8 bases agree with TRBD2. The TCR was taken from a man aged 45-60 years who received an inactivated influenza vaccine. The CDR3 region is CASSSVGAGDSYEQYF. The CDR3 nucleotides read TGTGCCAGCAGCTCGGTAGGAGCGGGAGACTCCTACGAGCAGTACTTC.